This is a list of T cell receptor beta chains from one sample in a study of blood T cell repertoires in COVID-19. Assay: immunoSEQ multiplex PCR; the TCRdb copy retains only in-frame clones and omits some. The repertoire holds 390,000 or so clones, around 87% seen once, with 8.5% to 12% in the top ten. Sequenced material: peripheral blood. The source of these receptors is a woman aged 30 to 39 with COVID-19, enrolled during active disease. CDR3s include the opening cysteine and the closing phenylalanine or tryptophan. A D gene is named only where the DNA matches it firmly. The size of a clone is reported for some rows only, either as once, few or many, or as a class for expanded clones.

17,.,TRBV30,TRBJ2-3,TRBD2,CAWSTTRLAGEADTQYF,TGTGCCTGGAGTACAACTCGACTAGCGGGAGAGGCGGATACGCAGTATTTT
15,once,TRBV4-1,TRBJ2-3,.,CASSQETGGTDTQYF,TGCGCCAGCAGCCAAGAAACGGGAGGCACAGATACGCAGTATTTT
16,once,TRBV4-2,TRBJ2-2,.,CASSQDFGGETGELFF,TGTGCCAGCAGCCAAGATTTCGGGGGAGAGACCGGGGAGCTGTTTTTT
17,.,TRBV24-1,TRBJ2-1,.,CATSDPGSGSSYNEQFF,TGTGCCACCAGTGATCCGGGGTCTGGGAGCTCCTACAATGAGCAGTTCTTC
16,.,TRBV27,TRBJ2-7,.,CASSYTLGGLSYEQYF,TGTGCCAGCAGTTATACCCTTGGCGGGTTATCCTACGAGCAGTACTTC
17,.,TRBV18,TRBJ2-1,.,CASSPPIRVLDEGEQFF,TGTGCCAGCTCACCGCCGATAAGGGTTCTCGACGAGGGTGAGCAGTTCTTC
15,.,TRBV20-1,TRBJ1-2,.,CSASLGAGTTYGYTF,TGCAGTGCTAGTTTAGGGGCAGGGACTACCTATGGCTACACCTTC
12,.,TRBV14,TRBJ1-1,.,CASSQAPGGAFF,TGTGCCAGCAGCCAAGCCCCGGGTGGGGCTTTCTTT
16,once,TRBV5-1,TRBJ2-1,TRBD2,CASSLAVGGRDNEQFF,TGCGCCAGCAGCTTAGCAGTGGGCGGGAGGGACAATGAGCAGTTCTTC
16,.,TRBV9,TRBJ2-7,TRBD2,CASSVNPSGKLYEQYF,TGTGCCAGCAGCGTCAACCCTAGCGGGAAGCTCTACGAGCAGTACTTC
14,.,TRBV6-5,TRBJ2-7,.,CASSRRGEAYEQYF,TGTGCCAGCAGTCGCCGTGGGGAGGCTTACGAGCAGTACTTC
16,.,TRBV18,TRBJ1-3,.,CASSPLGTTFGNTIYF,TGTGCCAGCTCACCACTTGGAACGACTTTCGGAAACACCATATATTTT
19,.,TRBV11-2,TRBJ2-6,.,CASSSPFDSRRAGANVLTF,TGTGCCAGCAGCTCGCCTTTCGACTCCCGGAGGGCTGGGGCCAACGTCCTGACTTTC
12,.,TRBV4-3,TRBJ2-2,.,CASSQTTGELFF,TGCGCCAGCAGCCAAACAACCGGGGAGCTGTTTTTT
13,.,TRBV5-4,TRBJ1-2,TRBD1,CASSLYRGYGYTF,TGTGCCAGCAGCTTGTACAGGGGGTATGGCTACACCTTC
13,.,TRBV28,TRBJ1-5,.,CASSQDSNQPQHF,TGTGCCAGCAGCCAGGATAGCAATCAGCCCCAGCATTTT
11,.,TRBV13,TRBJ2-1,.,CASSQNYEQFF,TGTGCCAGCAGCCAAAACTATGAGCAGTTCTTC
13,.,TRBV9,TRBJ2-1,TRBD2,CASSPRGDNEQFF,TGTGCCAGCAGCCCCCGGGGGGACAATGAGCAGTTCTTC
12,.,TRBV14,TRBJ2-7,.,CASGGTDYEQYF,TGTGCCAGCGGGGGGACTGATTACGAGCAGTACTTC
12,.,TRBV12-3/TRBV12-4,TRBJ2-3,.,CASSEGGNTQYF,TGTGCCAGCAGCGAAGGGGGAAATACGCAGTATTTT
13,.,TRBV7-9,TRBJ2-1,.,CASSPTRYNEQFF,TGTGCCAGCAGCCCGACAAGATACAATGAGCAGTTCTTC
14,.,TRBV9,TRBJ2-1,TRBD2,CASRGTSGNDEQFF,TGTGCCAGCAGGGGGACTAGCGGGAACGATGAGCAGTTCTTC
16,.,TRBV5-1,TRBJ2-3,TRBD2,CASRTGTSGSTDTQYF,TGCGCCAGCAGGACCGGGACTAGCGGGAGTACAGATACGCAGTATTTT
16,.,TRBV9,TRBJ2-3,TRBD2,CASSATSGYGTDTQYF,TGTGCCAGCAGCGCCACTAGCGGGTACGGCACAGATACGCAGTATTTT
16,.,TRBV19,TRBJ2-1,.,CASRPRVAHSYNEQFF,TGTGCCAGTAGACCCCGGGTAGCGCACTCCTACAATGAGCAGTTCTTC
17,few,TRBV25-1,TRBJ2-5,TRBD1,CASSHLDRGRFEETQYF,TGTGCCAGCAGCCATTTGGACAGGGGAAGGTTTGAAGAGACCCAGTACTTC
14,few,TRBV30,TRBJ1-5,TRBD1,CAWTYQGGNQPQHF,TGTGCCTGGACCTATCAGGGGGGCAATCAGCCCCAGCATTTT
14,.,TRBV6-5,TRBJ2-7,.,CASRPGWGAGEQYF,TGTGCCAGCAGGCCGGGGTGGGGCGCGGGAGAGCAGTACTTC
14,.,TRBV7-9,TRBJ2-7,TRBD2,CASRPGLAGDEQYF,TGTGCCAGCAGGCCGGGACTAGCGGGAGACGAGCAGTACTTC
14,few,TRBV29-1,TRBJ1-1,.,CSVDREDMNTEAFF,TGCAGCGTTGACCGGGAGGATATGAACACTGAAGCTTTCTTT
13,.,TRBV24-1,TRBJ1-4,TRBD1,CATSTGVSEKLFF,TGTGCCACCTCGACAGGGGTGAGCGAAAAACTGTTTTTT
16,.,TRBV7-3,TRBJ2-2,TRBD2,CASSPAGGANTGELFF,TGTGCCAGCAGCCCCGCGGGGGGGGCGAACACCGGGGAGCTGTTTTTT
14,.,TRBV30,TRBJ2-7,TRBD2,CAWRKTSGRGEQYF,TGTGCCTGGAGGAAGACTAGCGGGAGGGGCGAGCAGTACTTC
16,once,TRBV6-2/TRBV6-3,TRBJ2-1,TRBD2,CASSYPRGLVYNEQFF,TGTGCCAGCAGTTACCCGAGGGGACTAGTCTACAATGAGCAGTTCTTC
14,.,TRBV3-1/TRBV3-2,TRBJ2-5,.,CASSQRQEQETQYF,TGTGCCAGCAGCCAAAGACAGGAGCAAGAGACCCAGTACTTC
16,.,TRBV5-1,TRBJ2-1,.,CASSWEGGTARNEQFF,TGCGCCAGCAGCTGGGAGGGGGGGACCGCTCGCAATGAGCAGTTCTTC
14,.,TRBV29-1,TRBJ1-1,TRBD1,CSVEDPGQGYEAFF,TGCAGCGTTGAAGATCCTGGACAGGGGTATGAAGCTTTCTTT
16,.,TRBV30,TRBJ1-4,TRBD1,CAWSGTQGRGREKLFF,TGTGCCTGGAGTGGCACCCAGGGCAGGGGGAGGGAAAAACTGTTTTTT
14,.,TRBV7-9,TRBJ2-7,TRBD1,CASGYRGTGYEQYF,TGTGCCAGCGGATACAGGGGGACAGGCTACGAGCAGTACTTC
19,.,TRBV5-6,TRBJ2-4,TRBD1,CASSPSPGTGGLAKNIQYF,TGTGCCAGCAGCCCTAGTCCCGGGACAGGGGGCCTAGCCAAAAACATTCAGTACTTC
15,few,TRBV30,TRBJ2-2,TRBD1,CAWSVGDRNTGELFF,TGTGCCTGGAGTGTGGGGGACAGGAACACCGGGGAGCTGTTTTTT